The 17 T cell receptor beta chains reported below all come from one sample, sequenced in a study of a mutant IDH1 vaccine in newly diagnosed glioma. Here immunoSEQ multiplex PCR was the method, and the copy in TCRdb shows in-frame clones only, minus some. The sample consists of 40,000 or so clones, over 85% of them appearing once. Regarding time point: baseline, week 1 (first vaccination visit). Treatment reported: pre-vaccination baseline after standard-of-care therapy. The source was PBMCs, collected from a glioma patient treated with radiotherapy, temozolomide or both. These receptor sequences come from a man aged 18 to 29 with glioma.

This chain uses TRBV30 with TRBJ1-4; possibly TRBD1 for D (6 bases). Germline CDR1 and CDR2: GTSNPN and SVGIG (reference sequence). The CDR3 contains 11 residues. Trimming took off 0 bases at V and 10 bases at J, with 6 bases between the two ends. Here the CDR3 reads CAWSVGGKLFF. The CDR3 nucleotides read TGTGCCTGGAGTGTAGGGGGAAAACTGTTTTTT.

The chain uses TRBV7-2 and TRBJ1-4, with D hard to call. Trimming cost V 1 base and J 8 bases, with 8 bases left between them. The germline CDR1 and CDR2 sequences are SGHTA and FQGNSA. The CDR3 sequence is 13 residues long. CDR3 in amino acids: CASSLGSGEKLFF. As DNA, the CDR3 is TGTGCCAGCAGCTTAGGTTCCGGCGAAAAACTGTTTTTT.

The chain recombines TRBV19 with TRBJ1-1, with D hard to call. The CDR3 is made up of 12 amino acids. V was pared by 5 bases and J by 8 bases, with 12 bases between. Germline V CDR1 and CDR2: LNHDA, SQIVND (reference sequence). The CDR3 nucleotides read TGTGCCAGTAGTCCGGGGTCAAGGGAAGCTTTCTTT. The encoded protein is CASSPGSREAFF.

The rearrangement uses TRBV19 and TRBJ1-1; possibly TRBD1 for D (5 bases). CDR1 is LNHDA and CDR2 is SQIVND in the germline V gene (reference sequence). CDR3 length equals 13 residues. Trimming removed 5 bases from V and 7 bases from J, with 14 bases in between. CDR3 protein: CASSPPGTREAFF. For the CDR3, the DNA is TGTGCCAGTAGTCCGCCGGGGACGCGTGAAGCTTTCTTT.

The V and J genes are TRBV5-4 and TRBJ2-7, with D tentatively TRBD1 or TRBD2 (5 bases each). Germline lookup yields CDR1 SGHNT and CDR2 YYREEE (reference sequence). Trimming removed 3 bases at V and 3 bases at J, with 16 bases between. This CDR3 region has 15 residues. The chain's CDR3 is CASSSGQGASYEQYF. CDR3 DNA sequence: TGTGCCAGCAGCTCGGGGCAGGGCGCGAGCTACGAGCAGTACTTC. The variable domain in full, completed from reference TRBV5-4 and TRBJ2-7, reads ETGVTQSPTHLIKTRGQQVTLRCSSQSGHNTVSWYQQALGQGPQFIFQYYREEENGRGNFPPRFSGLQFPNYSSELNVNALELDDSALYLCASSSGQGASYEQYFGPGTRLTVT.

The sample holds one count of this clone. This chain links TRBV4-3 with TRBJ2-3, with 10 positions matching TRBD1. The junction had 9 bases not matched to a gene; V was cut back by 5 bases and J by 4 bases. The CDR3 totals 16 residues. Germline values: CDR1 LGHNA, CDR2 YSLEER. The CDR3 DNA is TGCGCCAGCAGCATGACCGGGACAGGGGTCCCAGATACGCAGTATTTT. Its protein product is CASSMTGTGVPDTQYF.

The chain carries TRBV7-9 and TRBJ2-2; 7 bases are shared with TRBD2. Germline V gene sequence: CDR1 SEHNR, CDR2 FQNEAQ (reference sequence). The ends lost 2 bases at V and 5 bases at J; junction bases unmatched: 5. CDR3 length: 15 residues. This CDR3 is CASSLMAAGTGELFF. For the CDR3, the DNA is TGTGCCAGCAGCTTAATGGCAGCGGGGACCGGGGAGCTGTTTTTT.

J is TRBJ1-6 and V is TRBV6-5; no definite D call. CDR1 and CDR2 (germline): MNHEY, SVGAGI. Trimming left V 5 bases short and J 7 bases short, with 9 bases between. The CDR3 contains 13 residues. The CDR3 sequence is CASSGRVNSPLHF. The CDR3 DNA reads TGTGCCAGCAGTGGACGGGTAAATTCACCCCTCCACTTT.

In this sample, this clone turned up once. V gene TRBV18 combines with J gene TRBJ1-4, with 7 bases that match TRBD1. This CDR3 comprises 18 residues. Germline V gene lookup returns CDR1 KGHSH and CDR2 LQKENI. The V segment lost 6 bases and the J segment 0 bases; nucleotides outside the gene matches: 13. The CDR3 nucleotides read TGTGCCAGCTCGAAGGGGACAGTCCAGTCCGCAACTAATGAAAAACTGTTTTTT. It specifies CASSKGTVQSATNEKLFF.

This clone was counted a single time. The V and J genes are TRBV29-1 and TRBJ1-2, with a possible D match to TRBD1 (5 bases). Germline V gene data show CDR1 as SQVTM and CDR2 as ANQGSEA. The CDR3 has 14 residues. Trimming left V 7 bases short and J 2 bases short, with 17 bases between. CDR3 DNA sequence: TGCAGCGACGGATGGTTGGGGACCAACTATGGCTACACCTTC. It codes for CSDGWLGTNYGYTF. Drawing the rest from reference TRBV29-1 and TRBJ1-2, the complete variable domain is SAVISQKPSRDICQRGTSLTIQCQVDSQVTMMFWYRQQPGQSLTLIATANQGSEATYESGFVIDKFPISRPNLTFSTLTVSNMSPEDSSIYLCSDGWLGTNYGYTFGSGTRLTVV.

This clone is labeled large. CDR3 in DNA: TGTGCCAGTAGTGTACAGGGCGGCGTCACTGAAGCTTTCTTT. It specifies CASSVQGGVTEAFF. The rearrangement uses TRBV19 and TRBJ1-1; weak D call: TRBD1 (6 bases). The V end lost 5 bases, the J end lost 4 bases, and 14 bases lay between the germline ends. CDR1 LNHDA and CDR2 SQIVND come from the germline V gene (reference sequence). This CDR3 is built from 14 residues.

DNA for the CDR3: TGCAGCGTGGGCAGACGAAACACTGAAGCTTTCTTT. This codes for CSVGRRNTEAFF. The chain employs TRBV29-1 and TRBJ1-1; D gene uncertain. V was pared by 6 bases and J by 2 bases, with 10 bases between. CDR1 SQVTM and CDR2 ANQGSEA come from the germline V gene. The CDR3 is 12 amino acids.

The genes are TRBV9 and TRBJ2-3; D is ambiguous. This CDR3 contains 16 residues. With 0 bases removed from V and 0 bases from J, the gap between germline ends came to 11 bases. Per germline, CDR1 SGDLS and CDR2 YYNGEE. CDR3 amino acids: CASSVESFTSTDTQYF. CDR3 nucleotides: TGTGCCAGCAGCGTAGAGTCCTTTACTAGCACAGATACGCAGTATTTT.

The rearrangement joins TRBV5-1 to TRBJ2-7; 8 positions agree with TRBD1. This CDR3 has 14 amino acids. Germline loops: CDR1 SGHRS, CDR2 YFSETQ. V lost 0 bases to trimming and J lost 2 bases; unmatched junction nucleotides: 1. The CDR3 coding sequence is TGCGCCAGCAGCTTGGGGACAGGGACCTACGAGCAGTACTTC. This codes for CASSLGTGTYEQYF.

V usage is TRBV28 and J usage is TRBJ1-1, with TRBD1 matching over 7 bases. CDR1 and CDR2 from the germline V gene are MDHEN and SYDVKM. The V segment lost 7 bases and the J segment 0 bases; nucleotides outside the gene matches: 5. The CDR3 is made up of 14 amino acids. The CDR3 nucleotides are TGTGCCAGCATCCAGGGGGGGTTGAACACTGAAGCTTTCTTT. This gives the protein CASIQGGLNTEAFF.

This chain joins TRBV9 and TRBJ2-2; D not resolved. The CDR3 contains 14 residues. Per the germline V gene, CDR1 is SGDLS and CDR2 is YYNGEE. Trimming removed 0 bases at V and 5 bases at J, with 8 bases between. Here the CDR3 reads CASSVGRWTGELFF. In DNA form, the CDR3 reads TGTGCCAGCAGCGTAGGGCGTTGGACCGGGGAGCTGTTTTTT.

The chain has TRBV27 and TRBJ2-5, with 9 positions matching TRBD2. The length of the CDR3 is 14 residues. The germline gives CDR1 MNHEY, CDR2 SMNVEV (reference sequence). V lost 3 bases and J lost 5; bases outside the gene matches: 4. The CDR3 here is CASSLGGRVETQYF. In DNA, the CDR3 is TGTGCCAGCAGTTTGGGCGGGAGGGTCGAGACCCAGTACTTC.